The 19 T cell receptor beta chains below come from one sample, sequenced in a study of naive and memory T cell subsets. Both TRBC1 and TRBC2 were covered by a beta constant-region primer of two equimolar oligonucleotides. TCRdb redid the calling of the UMI-ligation and nested PCR reads with MiXCR, one entry per CDR3 protein. The repertoire includes 23,000 or so distinct CDR3 sequences, 11% of them detected once, and around 18% sits in the top ten. The sequencing input was central memory CD8+ T cells from blood. The origin of the receptors is a human donor in good health.

This clonotype occurred many times. This chain uses TRBV20-1 with TRBJ2-3; D remains unclear. Trimming removed 0 bases from V and 4 bases from J, with 14 bases in between. The CDR3 length is 15 residues. Germline V gives CDR1 DFQATT, CDR2 SNEGSKA (reference sequence). This chain's CDR3 is CSARELSTAPDTQYF. DNA for the CDR3: TGCAGTGCTAGAGAGCTCTCAACGGCACCAGATACGCAGTATTTT.

This clonotype was observed a few times. The chain couples TRBV19 to TRBJ2-5; the D is unclear. The CDR3 covers 15 residues. Looked up from germline, CDR1 is LNHDA and CDR2 is SQIVND (reference sequence). V shed 1 base and J shed 5 bases, with 14 bases lying between them. The CDR3 bases are TGTGCCAGTAGTATAGTGGCAAGTAATGCGGAGACCCAGTACTTC. It yields the protein CASSIVASNAETQYF.

This clonotype has just a few counts. The J gene is TRBJ2-1, the V gene TRBV14; D not certain. Trimming removed 2 bases from V and 8 bases from J, with 7 bases in between. CDR1 and CDR2 from the germline V gene are SGHDN and FVKESK. The CDR3 has 12 amino acids. The CDR3 bases are TGTGCCAGCAGCCAACCCAGTGATGAGCAGTTCTTC. It codes for CASSQPSDEQFF.

The genes are TRBV5-6 and TRBJ2-4; 9 positions match TRBD1. The CDR3 is 14 residues long. V gave up 4 bases and J gave up 3 bases; unmatched junction bases: 2. In germline, CDR1 is SGHDT, CDR2 YYEEEE. CDR3 DNA: TGTGCCAGCAGCAGGACAGGGGACAAAAACATTCAGTACTTC. Protein sequence: CASSRTGDKNIQYF.

The chain recombines TRBV7-9 with TRBJ2-5; TRBD2 matches at 9 bases. After removal of 3 bases from V and 2 bases from J, the junction contained 10 bases not matched to a gene. The V gene's germline CDR1 is SEHNR and CDR2 FQNEAQ (reference sequence). The CDR3 extends over 17 amino acids. The CDR3 is CASSFDFSGRPQETQYF. In nucleotides, the CDR3 is TGTGCCAGCAGCTTCGATTTTAGCGGGAGACCGCAAGAGACCCAGTACTTC.

The V call is TRBV7-9, the J call TRBJ1-2; no clear D gene. Germline V gene sequence: CDR1 SEHNR, CDR2 FQNEAQ (reference sequence). The CDR3 consists of 11 residues. CDR3 residues: CALDTNYGYTF. Here the CDR3 DNA reads TGTGCTCTAGACACCAACTATGGCTACACCTTC. Combining the CDR3 with reference TRBV7-9 and TRBJ1-2 gives the whole variable domain DTGVSQNPRHKITKRGQNVTFRCDPISEHNRLYWYRQTLGQGPEFLTYFQNEAQLEKSRLLSDRFSAERPKGSFSTLEIQRTEQGDSAMYLCALDTNYGYTFGSGTRLTVV.

This clonotype was counted at least ten times. The genes are TRBV9 and TRBJ1-4, with 9 nucleotides matching TRBD1. This CDR3 is 15 amino acids long. Losses at the gene ends were 7 bases for V and 7 bases for J; bases not matched to a gene: 11. The V gene's germline CDR1 is SGDLS and CDR2 YYNGEE. CDR3 protein: CASSSSGTGTEKLFF. The CDR3 DNA reads TGTGCCAGCTCCTCGTCCGGGACAGGGACTGAAAAACTGTTTTTT.

The chain is built from TRBV29-1 and TRBJ2-5, with TRBD1 matching over 9 bases. The germline V gene encodes CDR1 SQVTM and CDR2 ANQGSEA. CDR3 size: 12 residues. The junction had 4 bases not matched to a gene; V was cut back by 7 bases and J by 4 bases. The CDR3 loop is CSAGTGRETQYF. The CDR3 DNA reads TGCAGCGCCGGGACAGGGAGAGAGACCCAGTACTTC.

This clonotype appeared a few times. The CDR3 nucleotides read TGTGCCAGCAGCTTAGCCCCCTCTAGTACCTACGAGCAGTACTTC. It is translated as CASSLAPSSTYEQYF. The rearrangement links TRBV7-9 to TRBJ2-7; no clear D gene. This CDR3 contains 15 residues. The germline V gene encodes CDR1 SEHNR and CDR2 FQNEAQ (reference sequence). Trimming stripped 0 bases from V and 2 bases from J, with 11 bases between.

The chain combines TRBV5-4 with TRBJ2-3; D gene unclear. V dropped 0 bases and J dropped 0 bases, with 8 bases sitting between them. The CDR3 totals 15 residues. From germline, CDR1 is SGHNT and CDR2 YYREEE (reference sequence). For the CDR3, the DNA is TGTGCCAGCAGCTTGGGGCTAGGAAGCACAGATACGCAGTATTTT. Translating gives CASSLGLGSTDTQYF.

The CDR3 here is CASSMTSATYNEQFF. The CDR3 DNA reads as TGTGCCAGCAGCATGACTAGCGCCACCTACAATGAGCAGTTCTTC. V usage is TRBV7-9 and J usage is TRBJ2-1; 8 bases are a match to TRBD2. CDR3 size: 15 residues. J lost 2 bases, V lost 5 bases, and 5 bases had no gene match. The V gene's germline CDR1 is SEHNR and CDR2 FQNEAQ (reference sequence).

This clonotype has only a few counts. The chain combines TRBV20-1 with TRBJ2-5; 7 bases line up with TRBD2. The CDR3 extends over 16 amino acids. The J segment lost 2 bases and the V segment lost 6 bases, leaving 15 bases of the junction unmatched. Germline V gene sequence: CDR1 DFQATT, CDR2 SNEGSKA (reference sequence). CDR3 sequence reads: CSALADLGTTQETQYF. For the CDR3, the DNA is TGCAGTGCCCTAGCGGACCTAGGGACCACACAAGAGACCCAGTACTTC.

This rearrangement joins TRBV27 to TRBJ2-3; 10 nucleotides line up with TRBD2. CDR1 MNHEY and CDR2 SMNVEV come from the germline V gene (reference sequence). This CDR3 spans 16 amino acids. V lost 2 bases to trimming and J lost 4 bases; unmatched junction nucleotides: 6. The CDR3 is CASSLSPSGRPDTQYF. CDR3 nucleotides: TGTGCCAGCAGTTTAAGTCCTAGCGGGAGACCAGATACGCAGTATTTT.

The chain combines TRBV7-9 with TRBJ2-2, with D maybe TRBD2 (7 bases). Germline V gene sequence: CDR1 SEHNR, CDR2 FQNEAQ (reference sequence). The length of the CDR3 is 17 residues. V gave up 5 bases and J gave up 2 bases, with 18 bases separating them. CDR3 coding DNA: TGTGCCAGCAGCCTCTTCCGAGGGGGGGGAAACACCGGGGAGCTGTTTTTT. It codes for CASSLFRGGGNTGELFF.

This clonotype was seen only a few times. The chain has TRBV15 and TRBJ2-7; 7 bases align to TRBD1. This CDR3 has 13 residues. CDR1 and CDR2 from the germline V gene are LNHNV and YYDKDF (reference sequence). J lost 4 bases, V lost 3 bases, and 3 bases had no gene match. In DNA, the CDR3 is TGTGCCACCAGCAGCCGGGACAGATACGAGCAGTACTTC. This codes for CATSSRDRYEQYF.

This chain connects TRBV7-9 to TRBJ2-5; no clear D. CDR3 length equals 13 residues. Trimming cost V 5 bases and J 4 bases, with 11 bases left between them. Germline assignment: CDR1 SEHNR and CDR2 FQNEAQ (reference sequence). The DNA for the CDR3 is TGTGCCAGCAGCGGCGAAGGTCGAGAGACCCAGTACTTC. Translated: CASSGEGRETQYF. The entire variable domain, with the rest obtained from reference TRBV7-9 and TRBJ2-5, is as follows: DTGVSQNPRHKITKRGQNVTFRCDPISEHNRLYWYRQTLGQGPEFLTYFQNEAQLEKSRLLSDRFSAERPKGSFSTLEIQRTEQGDSAMYLCASSGEGRETQYFGPGTRLLVL.

This clonotype was seen many times. The rearrangement joins TRBV5-1 to TRBJ2-3; the match to TRBD2 covers 8 bases. Per germline, CDR1 SGHRS and CDR2 YFSETQ. V dropped 4 bases and J dropped 3; count of bases not matched to a gene: 1. The CDR3 covers 13 residues. CDR3 region: CASSASGTDTQYF. CDR3 nucleotides: TGCGCCAGCAGCGCTAGCGGGACAGATACGCAGTATTTT. The whole variable domain, filled in from reference TRBV5-1 and TRBJ2-3, reads KAGVTQTPRYLIKTRGQQVTLSCSPISGHRSVSWYQQTPGQGLQFLFEYFSETQRNKGNFPGRFSGRQFSNSRSEMNVSTLELGDSALYLCASSASGTDTQYFGPGTRLTVL.

Only a few counts were recorded for this clonotype. The J gene is TRBJ1-6, the V gene TRBV5-4; D not resolved. V shed 3 bases and J shed 8 bases, with 12 bases lying between them. Germline V gene sequence: CDR1 SGHNT, CDR2 YYREEE (reference sequence). The CDR3 has 14 amino acids. The CDR3, as DNA: TGTGCCAGCAGCTCAGGAGCCGAATATTCACCCCTCCACTTT. This encodes CASSSGAEYSPLHF.

A few counts support this clonotype. V and J are TRBV6-4 and TRBJ2-3; possible D gene TRBD1, 6 bases. The CDR3 runs to 13 residues. Trimming left V 8 bases short and J 5 bases short, with 14 bases between. The germline V gene has CDR1 MRHNA and CDR2 SNTAGT. The CDR3 coding sequence is TGTGCCAGCGCGATAACAGGGTTAGATACGCAGTATTTT. It specifies CASAITGLDTQYF.